The 20 T cell receptor beta chains reported below all come from one sample, sequenced in a study of cytomegalovirus exposure and HLA in healthy donors. Profiling relied on immunoSEQ multiplex PCR, and the TCRdb table lists in-frame clones only, not all of them. The data show fewer than 150,000 clones, around four fifths seen once. Sequencing was performed on PBMCs. Receptors originate from a man aged 25 to 40 in good health and CMV-seropositive.

CDR3 DNA sequence: TGTGCCAGTAGTATATATGCGACAGCCCCTGAAGCTTTCTTT. It yields the protein CASSIYATAPEAFF. This chain joins TRBV19 and TRBJ1-1; possible D gene TRBD1, 5 bases. Per germline, CDR1 LNHDA and CDR2 SQIVND (reference sequence). The V end lost 2 bases, the J end lost 6 bases, and 13 bases lay between the germline ends. This CDR3 has 14 residues.

In its sample, this clone was seen once. V usage is TRBV27 and J usage is TRBJ2-6; 7 bases line up with TRBD1. This CDR3 region has 16 residues. Germline CDR1 and CDR2: MNHEY and SMNVEV (reference sequence). J gave up 4 bases and V 6 bases, and 9 bases lay outside the gene matches. CDR3 loop: CASRPQTGRGANVLTF. The CDR3 nucleotides read TGTGCCAGCAGACCACAGACAGGGCGAGGGGCCAACGTCCTGACTTTC.

V is TRBV5-1 and J is TRBJ2-3; D not resolved. V dropped 4 bases and J dropped 3 bases, with 12 bases sitting between them. The germline V gene encodes CDR1 SGHRS and CDR2 YFSETQ. The CDR3 length is 14 residues. CDR3 bases: TGCGCCAGCAGCCGAGCACCCGGGACAGATACGCAGTATTTT. Amino acid sequence: CASSRAPGTDTQYF. The entire variable domain, with the rest obtained from reference TRBV5-1 and TRBJ2-3, is as follows: KAGVTQTPRYLIKTRGQQVTLSCSPISGHRSVSWYQQTPGQGLQFLFEYFSETQRNKGNFPGRFSGRQFSNSRSEMNVSTLELGDSALYLCASSRAPGTDTQYFGPGTRLTVL.

This clone was picked up a small number of times. The CDR3: CASSITGTGIEKLFF. CDR3 in DNA: TGTGCCAGCAGCATCACCGGGACAGGGATTGAAAAACTGTTTTTT. V and J are TRBV7-2 and TRBJ1-4, with 9 nucleotides matching TRBD1. CDR3 length: 15 residues. Looked up from germline, CDR1 is SGHTA and CDR2 is FQGNSA. The J segment lost 7 bases and the V segment lost 5 bases, leaving 8 bases of the junction unmatched.

The chain is built from TRBV18 and TRBJ2-1, with 7 bases that match TRBD1. V gave up 4 bases and J gave up 7 bases; unmatched junction bases: 7. In germline, CDR1 is KGHSH, CDR2 LQKENI. The CDR3 totals 14 residues. The CDR3 loop reads CASSRRQGENEQFF. CDR3 bases: TGTGCCAGCTCACGCCGACAGGGTGAGAATGAGCAGTTCTTC. The full variable domain, rest sourced from reference TRBV18 and TRBJ2-1, is NAGVMQNPRHLVRRRGQEARLRCSPMKGHSHVYWYRQLPEEGLKFMVYLQKENIIDESGMPKERFSAEFPKEGPSILRIQQVVRGDSAAYFCASSRRQGENEQFFGPGTRLTVL.

At least ten counts were recorded for this clone. The J gene is TRBJ2-7, the V gene TRBV2; no clear D. CDR1 and CDR2 from the germline V gene are SNHLY and FYNNEI. Trimming left V 0 bases short and J 0 bases short, with 6 bases between. The CDR3 length is 14 residues. CDR3 nucleotides: TGTGCCAGCAGTGAAGCTGGCAGCTCCTACGAGCAGTACTTC. It is translated as CASSEAGSSYEQYF.

This clone was picked up one time. The rearrangement joins TRBV9 to TRBJ2-7; 7 bases line up with TRBD1. Germline CDR1 SGDLS, CDR2 YYNGEE. CDR3 length equals 15 residues. V lost 3 bases, J lost 1 base, and 7 bases stayed unmatched. CDR3 bases: TGTGCCAGCAGCGCTTGGGACAGCCGATCCTACGAGCAGTACTTC. Protein product: CASSAWDSRSYEQYF.

This clone appeared a few times. This sequence joins TRBV9 and TRBJ2-7; maybe TRBD2 (6 bases). This CDR3 is 15 amino acids long. V was trimmed by 0 bases and J by 2 bases, leaving 12 bases between them. Germline CDR1 is SGDLS and CDR2 is YYNGEE. CDR3 in DNA: TGTGCCAGCAGCGTAGAGTTCGCGGGGACCTACGAGCAGTACTTC. Translation: CASSVEFAGTYEQYF. Full variable domain (missing parts from reference TRBV9 and TRBJ2-7): DSGVTQTPKHLITATGQRVTLRCSPRSGDLSVYWYQQSLDQGLQFLIQYYNGEERAKGNILERFSAQQFPDLHSELNLSSLELGDSALYFCASSVEFAGTYEQYFGPGTRLTVT.

The rearrangement joins TRBV6-6 to TRBJ1-4, with 8 bases identical to TRBD1. CDR1 MNHNY and CDR2 SVGAGI come from the germline V gene (reference sequence). V lost 9 bases to trimming and J lost 8 bases; unmatched junction nucleotides: 5. The CDR3 covers 12 residues. The CDR3 DNA is TGTGCCAGTCGGACAGGGAGCGAAAAACTGTTTTTT. Its translation is CASRTGSEKLFF.

This rearrangement joins TRBV18 to TRBJ2-1, with no clear D. Germline V gives CDR1 KGHSH, CDR2 LQKENI. V was trimmed by 6 bases and J by 0 bases, leaving 12 bases between them. The CDR3 totals 15 residues. DNA for the CDR3: TGTGCCAGCTCCCTACTGTCAGGCTCCTACAATGAGCAGTTCTTC. This encodes CASSLLSGSYNEQFF.

The chain carries TRBV7-9 and TRBJ2-7; D unresolved. V was trimmed by 4 bases and J by 4 bases, leaving 11 bases between them. The CDR3 covers 13 residues. Germline CDR1 reads SEHNR; CDR2 reads FQNEAQ (reference sequence). The CDR3 DNA reads as TGTGCCAGCAGCTCCCCCCCTTTTTACGAGCAGTACTTC. Its translation is CASSSPPFYEQYF.

The rearrangement joins TRBV2 to TRBJ1-1; D may be TRBD1 (6 bases). Germline V CDR1 and CDR2: SNHLY, FYNNEI. Between the trimmed V and J ends, which lost 2 bases and 6 bases, there was a span of 13 bases. This CDR3 spans 14 amino acids. CDR3 in amino acids: CASSETRGGAEAFF. The DNA of the CDR3 is TGTGCCAGCAGTGAAACCAGGGGTGGGGCTGAAGCTTTCTTT.

This clone showed up just once. The chain couples TRBV19 to TRBJ2-7, with 10 bases identical to TRBD1. V lost 4 bases, J lost 0 bases, and 21 bases stayed unmatched. Germline V gene data show CDR1 as LNHDA and CDR2 as SQIVND (reference sequence). The CDR3 extends over 21 amino acids. The CDR3 sequence: CASSKGTPGQGTLLSSYEQYF. The CDR3 DNA reads as TGTGCCAGTAGTAAGGGGACTCCGGGACAGGGGACTCTATTGAGCTCCTACGAGCAGTACTTC.

The chain joins TRBV2 to TRBJ1-2; unclear D gene. Germline V gene lookup returns CDR1 SNHLY and CDR2 FYNNEI. Deletions cut 5 bases from V and 6 bases from J, with 19 bases between. This CDR3 comprises 15 residues. This chain's CDR3 is CASSKTTSTQDGYTF. In nucleotides, the CDR3 is TGTGCCAGCAGTAAAACGACATCCACCCAGGATGGCTACACCTTC.

The chain couples TRBV13 to TRBJ2-3; 7 bases are a match to TRBD2. CDR1 is PRHDT and CDR2 is FYEKMQ in the germline V gene (reference sequence). The ends lost 0 bases at V and 4 bases at J; junction bases unmatched: 4. The CDR3 is 15 residues long. Written as DNA, the CDR3 is TGTGCCAGCAGCTTAGGCGGGGGGTACGCAGATACGCAGTATTTT. This encodes CASSLGGGYADTQYF.

The chain is built from TRBV27 and TRBJ2-1; D is possibly TRBD1 (6 bases). The CDR3 spans 18 residues. From germline, CDR1 is MNHEY and CDR2 SMNVEV (reference sequence). V lost 6 bases, J lost 1 base, and 22 bases lay in between. CDR3 region: CASRFLGITGSSYNEQFF. The CDR3 nucleotides read TGTGCCAGCAGATTTTTGGGAATCACAGGGAGTTCCTACAATGAGCAGTTCTTC.

The V gene is TRBV7-7, the J gene TRBJ2-1, with D uncertain. In germline, CDR1 is SSHAT, CDR2 FNYEAQ (reference sequence). Trimming left V 5 bases short and J 0 bases short, with 8 bases between. This CDR3 contains 14 residues. In DNA form, the CDR3 reads TGTGCCAGCAGCATAAGCGCCTCCTACAATGAGCAGTTCTTC. Encoded protein: CASSISASYNEQFF.

This clone was counted only a few times. The chain has TRBV7-9 and TRBJ2-7; unclear D gene. The CDR3 is 12 amino acids. Deletions cut 3 bases from V and 1 base from J, with 4 bases between. Germline CDR1 and CDR2: SEHNR and FQNEAQ (reference sequence). CDR3 in amino acids: CASSFISYEQYF. Here the CDR3 DNA reads TGTGCCAGCAGCTTTATATCCTACGAGCAGTACTTC. Filled out from reference TRBV7-9 and TRBJ2-7, the complete variable domain reads DTGVSQNPRHKITKRGQNVTFRCDPISEHNRLYWYRQTLGQGPEFLTYFQNEAQLEKSRLLSDRFSAERPKGSFSTLEIQRTEQGDSAMYLCASSFISYEQYFGPGTRLTVT.

The V and J genes are TRBV27 and TRBJ2-4, with 7 bases fitting TRBD1. Per germline, CDR1 MNHEY and CDR2 SMNVEV (reference sequence). The CDR3 is made up of 14 amino acids. With V trimmed by 8 bases and J by 0 bases, 4 bases remained unmatched. For the CDR3, the DNA is TGTGCCAGCGGCGAGGGGGCAGCCAAAAACATTCAGTACTTC. This translates into CASGEGAAKNIQYF.

The chain links TRBV9 to TRBJ1-2; D may be TRBD1 (5 bases). Trimming took off 0 bases at V and 6 bases at J, with 21 bases between the two ends. Per germline, CDR1 SGDLS and CDR2 YYNGEE. The CDR3 is 17 amino acids. CDR3 sequence: CASSVARGPREGHGYTF. The CDR3 nucleotides read TGTGCCAGCAGCGTAGCCCGAGGACCGAGGGAGGGGCATGGCTACACCTTC.